The clone carrying this TCR beta chain was counted only a few times. The data are from a study of T cells after yellow fever vaccination. Each CDR3 protein is one row after TCRdb ran MiXCR on the 5' RACE reads. The sample includes around 300,000 distinct CDR3 sequences, 4.1% seen only once; the top ten take around 23%. The ends were cut back, 2 bases at V and 6 bases at J, with 9 bases in the middle. The CDR3 extends over 13 amino acids. CDR1 is SGHKS, CDR2 YYEKEE, per germline (reference sequence). The sequence was collected from a man aged 18-30 years who received the YFV17D yellow fever vaccine. The sample here was PBMCs, taken 5 days after the yellow fever booster vaccination. This chain connects TRBV5-5 to TRBJ1-5; TRBD1 is a possible D gene (6 bases). The CDR3 region has the DNA TGTGCCAGCAGCTTCCAGGGGCTTCAGCCCCAGCATTTT. This codes for CASSFQGLQPQHF.